These 8 T cell receptor beta chains came from one sample sequenced in a study of shared clonotypes between healthy human individuals. Sequenced by immunoSEQ multiplex PCR; TCRdb stores in-frame clones only, minus some. The sample comprises more than 2 million clones, approximately 95% of which are singletons, and 0.13% rests with the top ten. Specimen: naive CD4+ T cells sorted from blood. Subset reported: CD45RA+ positively selected. These receptors originate from a man aged 18 to 35 in good health.

Here the CDR3 reads CASNPGALLQETQYF. CDR3 coding DNA: TGTGCCAGCAACCCAGGCGCCCTCCTCCAAGAGACCCAGTACTTC. The rearrangement uses TRBV9 and TRBJ2-5, with D unresolved. V shed 6 bases and J shed 1 base, with 16 bases lying between them. Germline V lookup: CDR1 SGDLS, CDR2 YYNGEE. The CDR3 runs 15 residues. Drawing the rest from reference TRBV9 and TRBJ2-5, the complete variable domain is DSGVTQTPKHLITATGQRVTLRCSPRSGDLSVYWYQQSLDQGLQFLIQYYNGEERAKGNILERFSAQQFPDLHSELNLSSLELGDSALYFCASNPGALLQETQYFGPGTRLLVL.

The CDR3 loop reads CASSPGGTGLSFYTF. The CDR3 coding sequence is TGTGCCAGCTCACCGGGGGGCACAGGGTTATCATTCTACACCTTC. The rearrangement links TRBV18 to TRBJ1-2; possibly TRBD1 for D (6 bases). CDR3 length: 15 amino acids. The germline V gene encodes CDR1 KGHSH and CDR2 LQKENI. The germline V and J ends were trimmed by 3 bases and 10 bases, with 21 bases remaining between them.

In regard to this clone: The sample has other DNA sequences that encode this CDR3 too. This sequence joins TRBV29-1 and TRBJ2-7, with no clear D. The CDR3 has 11 amino acids. The germline V and J ends were trimmed by 4 bases and 3 bases, with 7 bases remaining between them. The germline V gene has CDR1 SQVTM and CDR2 ANQGSEA. CDR3 sequence reads: CSVAQDYEQYF. DNA for the CDR3: TGCAGCGTTGCGCAGGACTACGAGCAGTACTTC.

The chain recombines TRBV2 with TRBJ1-2, with 7 bases matching TRBD1. From germline, CDR1 is SNHLY and CDR2 FYNNEI. The CDR3 covers 12 residues. Trimming removed 11 bases from V and 8 bases from J; junction bases left unmatched: 11. CDR3 in DNA: TGTGCCCGGAAGACAGGGCTCGGGGGCTACACCTTC. Its translation: CARKTGLGGYTF.

This chain joins TRBV29-1 and TRBJ1-2; D is perhaps TRBD1 (5 bases). The CDR3 length is 11 residues. The V end was cut by 5 bases, the J end by 3 bases, with 7 bases between. CDR1 and CDR2 from the germline V gene are SQVTM and ANQGSEA. The CDR3 region has the DNA TGCAGCGTTCAACAGGACTATGGCTACACCTTC. It translates to CSVQQDYGYTF.

Notes on this clone: Other nucleotide sequences in the sample specify the same CDR3. The rearrangement uses TRBV5-1 and TRBJ2-2; D remains ambiguous. Germline V gene data show CDR1 as SGHRS and CDR2 as YFSETQ. This CDR3 is 13 amino acids long. V was shortened by 0 bases and J by 5 bases, with 5 bases between the two germline ends. This chain's CDR3 is CASSLAVTGELFF. Here the CDR3 DNA reads TGCGCCAGCAGCTTGGCGGTAACCGGGGAGCTGTTTTTT.

In this sample, this clone turned up once. The V gene is TRBV7-2, the J gene TRBJ2-3; 8 positions match TRBD2. CDR1 and CDR2 from the germline V gene are SGHTA and FQGNSA. This CDR3 spans 14 amino acids. The ends lost 5 bases at V and 2 bases at J; junction bases unmatched: 3. CDR3 bases: TGTGCCAGCAGCCGACTAGCGATCACAGATACGCAGTATTTT. Translating it yields CASSRLAITDTQYF. The whole variable domain, filled in from reference TRBV7-2 and TRBJ2-3, reads GAGVSQSPSNKVTEKGKDVELRCDPISGHTALYWYRQSLGQGLEFLIYFQGNSAPDKSGLPSDRFSAERTGGSVSTLTIQRTQQEDSAVYLCASSRLAITDTQYFGPGTRLTVL.

DNA of the CDR3: TGTGCCAGCTCACCACCGACCAGGGGAAGCTCCTACGAGCAGTACTTC. Encoded protein: CASSPPTRGSSYEQYF. The rearrangement joins TRBV18 to TRBJ2-7; maybe TRBD1 (6 bases). Germline V gives CDR1 KGHSH, CDR2 LQKENI. The CDR3 is made up of 16 amino acids. V lost 0 bases and J lost 0, with 12 bases in between.